This TCR beta chain stems from a study of blood T cell repertoires in COVID-19. TCRdb's copy holds only in-frame clones and misses some; the assay was immunoSEQ multiplex PCR. Of approximately 160,000 clones in the sample, 84% were seen once. Trimming removed 4 bases at V and 7 bases at J, with 18 bases between. Germline V gene lookup returns CDR1 SGHRS and CDR2 YFSETQ. The CDR3 extends over 15 amino acids. This TCR came from a woman aged 50 to 60 in a cohort sampled during active or convalescent COVID-19. The sequenced sample consisted of peripheral blood. The J gene is TRBJ2-1, the V gene TRBV5-1; perhaps TRBD1 as D (6 bases). In DNA, the CDR3 is TGCGCCAGCAGCCTAGCCGGGACAAAAGAGAATGAGCAGTTCTTC. Translated: CASSLAGTKENEQFF.